The text below deals with one T cell receptor (beta chain). Its specificity is unknown. The ends lost 1 base at V and 2 bases at J; junction bases unmatched: 6. The CDR3 is made up of 17 amino acids. Germline-derived CDR1 and CDR2 are MGHRA and YSYEKL. The source of the sample is a study of cytomegalovirus exposure and HLA in healthy donors. As for the study in general: In terms of ancestry, the Caucasian-associated cluster contained roughly 80% of the approximately 400 genotyped donors. Study-level results: Later analysis associated a missense DCLRE1C variant with TCR beta V- and J-gene trimming.

PCR employed 60 Vbeta and 13 Jbeta primers. Repertoires were generated with immunoSEQ multiplex PCR, while TCRdb's copy carries only in-frame clones and drops some. The sample records 220,000 or so clones, 82% being singletons. The sequenced sample consisted of PBMCs. This receptor was taken from a woman aged 40-49 years in good health and CMV-seronegative. J is TRBJ2-1 and V is TRBV4-1; 9 bases are shared with TRBD2. The CDR3 DNA follows: TGCGCCAGCAGCCAAGTCCAAGCGGGAGGAACCTACAATGAGCAGTTCTTC. This sequence encodes CASSQVQAGGTYNEQFF.